The T cell receptor (beta chain) under discussion was sequenced for a study of blood T cell repertoires in COVID-19. Study overall: T cells, B-cell-depleted T cells, or PBMCs provided the cDNA or gDNA that served as material.

Authors' analysis steps: Using reference gene primer amplification, nucleated cell counts were estimated. TCRdb keeps only in-frame clones here, not all; method: immunoSEQ multiplex PCR. D and trimming come from the DNA, and the V and J calls and clone size come from that table. The sample contains tens of thousands of clones, 77% of which appear only once. Germline loops: CDR1 MNHNY, CDR2 SVGAGI (reference sequence). The CDR3 sequence is 16 residues long. Germline trimming cut 5 bases from V and 5 bases from J; bases unmatched to any gene: 14. V gene TRBV6-6 combines with J gene TRBJ1-2, with 7 positions matching TRBD1. The clonotype originates from a man aged 70-80 years with COVID-19, enrolled during active disease. Sequencing was carried out using peripheral blood. Here the CDR3 reads CASSNNRGPGSYGYTF. In DNA, the CDR3 is TGTGCCAGCAGTAACAACAGGGGTCCCGGTTCATATGGCTACACCTTC.